A single sample gave rise to the 9 T cell receptor beta chains below, sequenced in a study of CD8+CD57+ T cells in acquired aplastic anemia. TCR beta VDJ and CDR3 profiling used genomic DNA as template. MiXCR, applied by TCRdb to the reads, yields one record per CDR3 protein. The sample lists about 180,000 distinct CDR3 sequences; around 48% were seen once. All patients picked for sequencing had shown, by flow cytometry, an expansion of CD8+CD57+ cells. The sequenced sample was sorted CD4+, CD8+, or CD8+CD57+ T cells (not recorded which) from PBMCs. The source of these receptors is a human donor with aplastic anemia.

This clonotype occurred many times. Here the CDR3 DNA reads TGTGCCAGTATGGATCACAGGAGCACAGATACGCAGTATTTT. Amino acid sequence: CASMDHRSTDTQYF. The J gene is TRBJ2-3, the V gene TRBV19, with D maybe TRBD1 (5 bases). With 7 bases removed from V and 0 bases from J, the gap between germline ends came to 11 bases. In germline, CDR1 is LNHDA, CDR2 SQIVND (reference sequence). There are 14 residues in the CDR3.

The chain employs TRBV6-5 and TRBJ1-2; maybe TRBD1 (5 bases). Germline V lookup: CDR1 MNHEY, CDR2 SVGAGI. Trimming removed 2 bases at V and 5 bases at J, with 9 bases between. CDR3 length: 13 residues. The CDR3 DNA follows: TGTGCCAGCAGTTACGGCAGGGAATATGGCTACACCTTC. It is translated as CASSYGREYGYTF.

This chain joins TRBV14 and TRBJ1-2; D might be TRBD1 (5 bases). Germline V CDR1 and CDR2: SGHDN, FVKESK. Trimming removed 0 bases from V and 0 bases from J, with 11 bases in between. The CDR3 totals 16 residues. The CDR3 DNA reads as TGTGCCAGCAGCCAAGATTCAGGGAAAGCTAACTATGGCTACACCTTC. Amino acid sequence: CASSQDSGKANYGYTF. The variable domain in full, completed from reference TRBV14 and TRBJ1-2, reads EAGVTQFPSHSVIEKGQTVTLRCDPISGHDNLYWYRRVMGKEIKFLLHFVKESKQDESGMPNNRFLAERTGGTYSTLKVQPAELEDSGVYFCASSQDSGKANYGYTFGSGTRLTVV.

This clonotype was seen ten or more times. The V call is TRBV7-2, the J call TRBJ2-7; D perhaps matches TRBD1 (6 bases). The CDR3 is made up of 14 amino acids. Germline lookup yields CDR1 SGHTA and CDR2 FQGNSA. V gave up 1 base and J gave up 3 bases, with 10 bases separating them. CDR3 region: CASSLGGTSYEQYF. The DNA of the CDR3 is TGTGCCAGCAGCTTAGGTGGGACAAGCTACGAGCAGTACTTC.

This clonotype has a handful of counts. The chain joins TRBV9 to TRBJ1-2; tentative D call: TRBD1 (5 bases). Trimming shortened V by 0 bases and J by 6 bases, and 6 bases separated the two germline ends. The CDR3 runs to 12 residues. Germline-derived CDR1 and CDR2 are SGDLS and YYNGEE. The CDR3 spells CASSVATDGYTF. The DNA of the CDR3 is TGTGCCAGCAGCGTAGCGACAGATGGCTACACCTTC. Looking up the rest from reference TRBV9 and TRBJ1-2 gives the full variable domain: DSGVTQTPKHLITATGQRVTLRCSPRSGDLSVYWYQQSLDQGLQFLIQYYNGEERAKGNILERFSAQQFPDLHSELNLSSLELGDSALYFCASSVATDGYTFGSGTRLTVV.

This clonotype was observed many times. A much larger clonotype is one base distant, so this may be a read error. The rearrangement joins TRBV2 to TRBJ1-6, with a weak D call TRBD1 (5 bases). Trimming removed 3 bases at V and 12 bases at J, with 9 bases between. The CDR3 length is 12 residues. The V gene's germline CDR1 is SNHLY and CDR2 FYNNEI. The CDR3 region has the DNA TGTGCCAGCAGTGACGCAGGGCGACCCCTCCACTTT. It codes for CASSDAGRPLHF.

With respect to this clonotype: Possible read error: a much larger clone is one base away. V is TRBV16 and J is TRBJ1-1, with 9 bases fitting TRBD1. This CDR3 comprises 15 residues. Germline CDR1 reads KGHSY; CDR2 reads FQNENV. V dropped 7 bases and J dropped 4; count of bases not matched to a gene: 10. CDR3 in DNA: TGTGCCAGCAACCCACTCCCGGGACAGGGCACTGAAGCTTTCTTT. It specifies CASNPLPGQGTEAFF. Complete variable domain (other parts from reference TRBV16 and TRBJ1-1): GEEVAQTPKHLVRGEGQKAKLYCAPIKGHSYVFWYQQVLKNEFKFLISFQNENVFDETGMPKERFSAKCLPNSPCSLEIQATKLEDSAVYFCASNPLPGQGTEAFFGQGTRLTVV.

V and J are TRBV19 and TRBJ1-5; a possible D gene is TRBD1 (5 bases). Trimming took 5 bases from V and 9 from J, leaving 17 bases between them. Germline CDR1 is LNHDA and CDR2 is SQIVND (reference sequence). The CDR3 totals 14 residues. This CDR3 is CASSPAGRGVPQHF. CDR3 nucleotide sequence: TGTGCCAGTAGTCCAGCCGGTCGAGGGGTGCCCCAGCATTTT.

In its sample, this clonotype was seen many times. CDR3 loop: CASKQGPNTGELFF. CDR3 DNA: TGTGCCAGTAAACAGGGACCGAACACCGGGGAGCTGTTTTTT. This chain links TRBV19 with TRBJ2-2, with D possibly TRBD1 on 6 matching bases. The germline gives CDR1 LNHDA, CDR2 SQIVND (reference sequence). Trimming pared 7 bases from V and 0 bases from J, leaving 9 bases between. This CDR3 has 14 residues.